This entry concerns a single TCR beta chain. No antigen is known for it. Base quality data are lacking; no much larger clone is found one base away. V is trimmed back by 4 bases and J by 5 bases, and the junction contains 6 bases that no gene match accounts for. The CDR3, cysteine through phenylalanine, is 15 amino acids long. Only CDR3 DNA is held: 45 bases, read in frame from base 1. For CDR1 and CDR2, the germline V gene lists MGHRA and YSYEKL. The immunoSEQ Assay, a bias-controlled multiplex PCR, was used to amplify TCRbeta CDR3 regions from genomic DNA. In the source study's methods: Within the assay, amplification of reference gene primers was used to estimate how many nucleated cells each sample contained. Sequence reads were collapsed and filtered to measure the absolute abundance of every unique TCRbeta CDR3 rearrangement. For each sample, productive Simpson clonality was calculated as the square root of Simpson's diversity index across productive rearrangements. The source is immuneACCESS, and TCRdb retained only in-frame sequences with V and J called. Part of the clones is not carried over; for the studies checked, unresolved V genes explain less than half of this, and the remainder is unexplained. Clone size and the V and J calls come from that table; the DNA yielded D and trimming. Here the sample has approximately 140,000 clones; approximately 79% occur a single time. The biggest ten clones account for around 3.3% of the sample.

This record belongs to a study of blood T cell repertoires in COVID-19 (dated by TCRdb to about 2020). Looking at the study overall: Samples covering the acute and convalescent phases of COVID-19 were provided by collaborators in the United States, Italy and Spain. Samples came from the ongoing ImmuneRACE study (first 160 participants) plus 1,254 subjects from 6 global collaborators. A de-identified subject ID, COVID-19 status, age in years and sex were almost always included in the sample metadata. Deeply sampled blood TCRbeta repertoires from subjects exposed to, actively infected with, or recovered from COVID-19 were included in the dataset. The repertoires were made available in a free public database intended to serve as a resource for research on the immune response to SARS-CoV-2. The prospective study material was composed of cDNA or gDNA derived from T cells, B-cell-depleted T cells, or PBMCs. HLA class I and class II types, where available, came from metadata supplied by the sample provider rather than from assay-based typing.

What the authors observed across the whole study: How much clinical and demographic metadata was included differed by source and by participant, and the metadata was provided uncurated.

Whole blood was collected in K2EDTA tubes by collaborating institutions according to the institutions' own protocols. Collaborator samples were shipped for TCRbeta analysis as frozen whole blood, isolated PBMCs, or DNA extracted from either sample type. Sequencing used peripheral blood. The chain is assembled from TRBV4-1 and TRBJ1-5; 9 middle bases align to TRBD1. The clonotype originates from a man aged 60-69 years with acute or convalescent COVID-19. The CDR3: CASSPQGTGHQPQHF. The sequence in DNA is TGCGCCAGCAGCCCTCAGGGGACAGGGCATCAGCCCCAGCATTTT.